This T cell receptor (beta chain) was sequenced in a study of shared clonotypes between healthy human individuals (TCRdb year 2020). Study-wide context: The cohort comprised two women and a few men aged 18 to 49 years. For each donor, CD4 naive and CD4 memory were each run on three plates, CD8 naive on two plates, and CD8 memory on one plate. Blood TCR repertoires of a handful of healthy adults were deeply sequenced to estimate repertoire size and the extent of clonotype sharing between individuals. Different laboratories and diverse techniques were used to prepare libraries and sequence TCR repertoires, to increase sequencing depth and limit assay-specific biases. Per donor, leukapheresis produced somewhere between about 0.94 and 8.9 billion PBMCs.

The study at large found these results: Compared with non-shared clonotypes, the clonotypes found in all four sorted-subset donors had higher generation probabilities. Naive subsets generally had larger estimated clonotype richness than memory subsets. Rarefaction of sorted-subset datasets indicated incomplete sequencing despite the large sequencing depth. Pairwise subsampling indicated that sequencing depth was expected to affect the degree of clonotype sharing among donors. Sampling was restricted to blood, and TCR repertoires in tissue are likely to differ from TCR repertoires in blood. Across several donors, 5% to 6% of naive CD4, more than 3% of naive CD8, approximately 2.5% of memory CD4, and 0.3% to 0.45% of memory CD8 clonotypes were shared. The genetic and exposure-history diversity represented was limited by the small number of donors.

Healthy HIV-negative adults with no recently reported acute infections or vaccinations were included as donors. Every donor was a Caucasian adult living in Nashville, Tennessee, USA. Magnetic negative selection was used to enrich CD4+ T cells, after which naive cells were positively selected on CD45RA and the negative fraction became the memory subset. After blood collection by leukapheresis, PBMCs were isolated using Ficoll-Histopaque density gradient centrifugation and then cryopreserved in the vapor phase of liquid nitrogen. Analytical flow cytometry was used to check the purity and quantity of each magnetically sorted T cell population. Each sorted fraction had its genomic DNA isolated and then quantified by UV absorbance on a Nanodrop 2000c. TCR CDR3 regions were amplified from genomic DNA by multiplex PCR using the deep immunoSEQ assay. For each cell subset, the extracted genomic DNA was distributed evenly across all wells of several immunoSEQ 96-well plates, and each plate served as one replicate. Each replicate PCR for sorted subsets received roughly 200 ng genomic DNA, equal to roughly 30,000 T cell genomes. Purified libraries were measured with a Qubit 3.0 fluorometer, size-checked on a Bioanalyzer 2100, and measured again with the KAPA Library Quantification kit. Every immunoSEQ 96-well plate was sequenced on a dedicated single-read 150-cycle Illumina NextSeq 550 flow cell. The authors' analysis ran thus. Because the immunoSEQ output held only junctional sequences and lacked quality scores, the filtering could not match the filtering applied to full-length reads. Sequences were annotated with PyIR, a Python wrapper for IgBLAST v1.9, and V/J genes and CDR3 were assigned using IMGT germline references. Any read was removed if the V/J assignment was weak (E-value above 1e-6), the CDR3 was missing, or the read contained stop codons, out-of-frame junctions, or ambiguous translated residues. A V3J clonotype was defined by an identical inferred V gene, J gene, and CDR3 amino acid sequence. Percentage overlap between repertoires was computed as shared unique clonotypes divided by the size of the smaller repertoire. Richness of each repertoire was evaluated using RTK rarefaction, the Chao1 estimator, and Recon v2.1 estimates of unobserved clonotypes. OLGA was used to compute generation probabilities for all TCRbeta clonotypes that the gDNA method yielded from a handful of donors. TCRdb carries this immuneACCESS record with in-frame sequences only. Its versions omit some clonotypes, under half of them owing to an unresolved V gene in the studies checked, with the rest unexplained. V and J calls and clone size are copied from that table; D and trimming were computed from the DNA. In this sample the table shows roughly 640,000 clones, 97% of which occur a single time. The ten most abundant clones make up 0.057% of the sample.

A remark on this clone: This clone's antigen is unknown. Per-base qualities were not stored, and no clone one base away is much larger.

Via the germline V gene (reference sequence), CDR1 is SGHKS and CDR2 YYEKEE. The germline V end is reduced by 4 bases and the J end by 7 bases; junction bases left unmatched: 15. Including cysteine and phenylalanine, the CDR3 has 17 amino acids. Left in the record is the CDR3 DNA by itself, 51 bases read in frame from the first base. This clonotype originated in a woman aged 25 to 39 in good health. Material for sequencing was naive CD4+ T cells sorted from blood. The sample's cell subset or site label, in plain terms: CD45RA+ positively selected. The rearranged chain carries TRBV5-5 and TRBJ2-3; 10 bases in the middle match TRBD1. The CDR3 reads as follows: CASSGPGQGTHRNTQYF. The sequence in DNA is TGTGCCAGCAGCGGGCCGGGACAGGGGACTCACAGGAATACGCAGTATTTT.